This T cell receptor beta chain was sequenced for a study of blood T cell repertoires in COVID-19. In the study overall: COVID-19 samples from acute and convalescent phases originated in the United States, Italy and Spain. T cells, B-cell-depleted T cells, or PBMCs provided the cDNA or gDNA that served as material.

Source study methods: Estimation of nucleated cell counts relied on the amplification of reference gene primers. Here immunoSEQ multiplex PCR was the method, and the copy in TCRdb shows in-frame clones only, minus some. From that table come the V and J calls and clone size; the DNA was used to work out D and trimming. The sample lists 430,000 or so clones; 70% to 90% were seen once. Clinical history as reported by participants underpinned cohort assignment. Germline-derived CDR1 and CDR2 are MRHNA and SNTAGT. V shed 6 bases, J shed 8 bases, and the junction held 7 bases outside the gene matches. The CDR3 consists of 15 residues.

The chain links TRBV6-4 to TRBJ1-4, with 12 nucleotides matching TRBD1. This sequence was found in a woman in her 40s who had recovered from COVID-19. Sequenced input: PBMCs or T cells enriched from blood (not recorded which). CDR3 region: CASSASGTGGEKLFF. CDR3 coding DNA: TGTGCCAGCAGCGCATCCGGGACAGGGGGCGAAAAACTGTTTTTT.